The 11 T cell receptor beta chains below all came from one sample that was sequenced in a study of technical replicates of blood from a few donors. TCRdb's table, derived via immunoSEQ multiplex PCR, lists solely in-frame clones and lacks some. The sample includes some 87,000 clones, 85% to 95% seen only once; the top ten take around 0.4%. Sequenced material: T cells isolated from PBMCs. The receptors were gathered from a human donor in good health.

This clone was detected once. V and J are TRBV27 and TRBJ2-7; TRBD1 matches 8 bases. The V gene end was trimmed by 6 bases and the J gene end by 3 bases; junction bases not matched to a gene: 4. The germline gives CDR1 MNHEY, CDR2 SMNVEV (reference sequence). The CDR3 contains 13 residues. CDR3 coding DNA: TGTGCCAGCAGAAACGGACAGGGCTACGAGCAGTACTTC. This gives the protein CASRNGQGYEQYF.

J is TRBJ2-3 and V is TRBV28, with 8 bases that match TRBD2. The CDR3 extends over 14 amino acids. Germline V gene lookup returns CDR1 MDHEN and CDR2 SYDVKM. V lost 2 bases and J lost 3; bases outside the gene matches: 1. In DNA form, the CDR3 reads TGTGCCAGCAGTTTAGGGACTAGAACAGATACGCAGTATTTT. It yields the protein CASSLGTRTDTQYF.

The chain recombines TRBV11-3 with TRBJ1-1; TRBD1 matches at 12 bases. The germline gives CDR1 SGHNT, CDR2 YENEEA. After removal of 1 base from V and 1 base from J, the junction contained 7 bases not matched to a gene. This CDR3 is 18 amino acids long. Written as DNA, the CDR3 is TGTGCCAGCAGCTTAGGAGGGACAGGGGGCCAATGGAACACTGAAGCTTTCTTT. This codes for CASSLGGTGGQWNTEAFF.

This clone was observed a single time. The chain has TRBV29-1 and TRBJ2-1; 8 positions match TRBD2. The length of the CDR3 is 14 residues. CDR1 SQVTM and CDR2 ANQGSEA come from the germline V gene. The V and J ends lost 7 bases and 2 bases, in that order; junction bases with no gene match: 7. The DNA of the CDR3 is TGCAGCGGAACCGGGACTAGAGCCTACAATGAGCAGTTCTTC. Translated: CSGTGTRAYNEQFF.

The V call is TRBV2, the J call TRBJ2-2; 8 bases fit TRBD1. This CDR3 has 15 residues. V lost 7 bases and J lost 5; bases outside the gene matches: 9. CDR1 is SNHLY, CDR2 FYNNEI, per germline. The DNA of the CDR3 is TGTGCCAGCACCTTGGACAGGGCGGAGACCGGGGAGCTGTTTTTT. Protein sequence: CASTLDRAETGELFF.

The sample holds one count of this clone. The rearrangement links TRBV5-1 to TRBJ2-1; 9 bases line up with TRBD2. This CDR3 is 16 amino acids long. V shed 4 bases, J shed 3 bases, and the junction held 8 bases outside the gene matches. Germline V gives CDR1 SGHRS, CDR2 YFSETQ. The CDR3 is CASSPAAGGRYNEQFF. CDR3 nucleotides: TGCGCCAGCAGCCCTGCAGCGGGAGGTCGCTACAATGAGCAGTTCTTC.

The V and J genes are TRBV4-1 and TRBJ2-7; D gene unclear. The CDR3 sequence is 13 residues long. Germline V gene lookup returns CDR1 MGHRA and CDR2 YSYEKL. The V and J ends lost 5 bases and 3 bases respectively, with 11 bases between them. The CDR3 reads CASSALLGYEQYF. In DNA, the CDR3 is TGCGCCAGCAGCGCCCTACTCGGCTACGAGCAGTACTTC.

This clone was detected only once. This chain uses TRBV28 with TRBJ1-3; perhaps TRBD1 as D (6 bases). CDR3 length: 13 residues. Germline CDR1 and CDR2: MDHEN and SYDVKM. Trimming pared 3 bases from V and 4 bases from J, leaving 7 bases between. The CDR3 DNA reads TGTGCCAGCAGTTTCGGGACAGGAAACACCATATATTTT. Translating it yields CASSFGTGNTIYF.

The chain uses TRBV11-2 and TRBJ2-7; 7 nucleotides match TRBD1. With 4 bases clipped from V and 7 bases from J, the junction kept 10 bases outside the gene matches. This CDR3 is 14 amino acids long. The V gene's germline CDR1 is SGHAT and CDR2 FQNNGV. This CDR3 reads CASSSGRGYGEQYF. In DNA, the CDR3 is TGTGCCAGCAGCTCAGGCAGGGGGTATGGGGAGCAGTACTTC. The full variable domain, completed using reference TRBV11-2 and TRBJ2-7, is EAGVAQSPRYKIIEKRQSVAFWCNPISGHATLYWYQQILGQGPKLLIQFQNNGVVDDSQLPKDRFSAERLKGVDSTLKIQPAKLEDSAVYLCASSSGRGYGEQYFGPGTRLTVT.

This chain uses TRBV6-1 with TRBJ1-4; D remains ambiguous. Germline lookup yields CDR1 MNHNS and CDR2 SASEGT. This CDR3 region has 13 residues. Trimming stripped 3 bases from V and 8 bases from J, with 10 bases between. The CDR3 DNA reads TGTGCCAGCAGTGACACCCCAGGAGAAAAACTGTTTTTT. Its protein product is CASSDTPGEKLFF.

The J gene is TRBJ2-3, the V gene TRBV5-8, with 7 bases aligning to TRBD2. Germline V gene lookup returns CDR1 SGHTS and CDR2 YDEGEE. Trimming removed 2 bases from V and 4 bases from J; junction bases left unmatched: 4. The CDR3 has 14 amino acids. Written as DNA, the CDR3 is TGTGCCAGCAGCTTTGGACTAGTTTCAGATACGCAGTATTTT. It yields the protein CASSFGLVSDTQYF.